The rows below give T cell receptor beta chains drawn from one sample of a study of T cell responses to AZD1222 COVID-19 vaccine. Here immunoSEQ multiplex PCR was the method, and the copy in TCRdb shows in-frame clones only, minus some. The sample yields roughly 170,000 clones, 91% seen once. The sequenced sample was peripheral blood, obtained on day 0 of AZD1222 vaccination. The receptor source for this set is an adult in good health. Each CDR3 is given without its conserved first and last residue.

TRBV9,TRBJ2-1,ASSAGGRLTYNEQF
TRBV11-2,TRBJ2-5,ASSLARGSRETQY
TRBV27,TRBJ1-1,ASSLVGSSGEAF
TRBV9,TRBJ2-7,ASSEARDGPSYEQY
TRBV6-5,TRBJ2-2,ASRLVNANTGELF
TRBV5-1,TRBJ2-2,ASRLTVTLNTGELF
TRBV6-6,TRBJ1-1,ASSTWTGGAGTEAF
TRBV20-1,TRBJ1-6,SASETVNSPLH
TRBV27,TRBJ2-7,ASSPGSRYEQY
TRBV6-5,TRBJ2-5,ASSSLANQETQY